Given below is one TCR beta chain in context. The target antigen is unknown. Sample time point: pre-sensitization, week 0. Treatment specified: therapeutic diphenylcyclopropenone sensitization with weekly scalp DPC. Germline-derived CDR1 and CDR2 are MDHEN and SYDVKM. V gave up 5 bases and J gave up 4 bases, with 15 bases separating them. The CDR3 contains 15 residues. The data are from a study of human T cells and chemical hapten exposure. The wider study: Patients additionally received therapeutic doses of diphenylcyclopropenone on the scalp once a week, and this continued throughout the approximately 23-week study. Variability of per-sample TCR yields stemmed mainly from small differences in pooled library volume.

The authors' processing: Sample-level TCR yields exhibited a median of around 93,000, with a range of about 20,000 to 690,600. Each CDR3 protein gets one entry after TCRdb re-called the RACE reads with MiXCR. The V and J calls reflect TCRdb's pipeline rather than the authors' work. The sample lists under 200,000 distinct CDR3 sequences, nearly 30% occurring once. Whole-study findings and limits: Patch test score showed a positive correlation with PT1 expanded TCR counts.

V usage is TRBV28 and J usage is TRBJ1-5; D uncertain. This clonotype was obtained from a woman younger than 45 with alopecia areata. Some clones in this sample may be carry-over from other donors' samples. Sequencing used whole blood, obtained in connection with sensitization to the hapten diphenylcyclopropenone (DPC). CDR3 sequence: CASSPSIGQNQPQHF. The DNA of the CDR3 is TGTGCCAGCAGTCCGAGCATAGGGCAAAATCAGCCCCAGCATTTT.